These T cell receptor beta chains were read from a single sample in a study of OX40 agonist ivuxolimab in advanced cancers. Sequencing was performed with immunoSEQ multiplex PCR; in TCRdb, only in-frame clones are kept and a portion is missing. The sample yields 15,000 to 20,000 clones, over 80% seen once. Source: CD4+ or CD8+ T cells sorted from blood, taken in a trial of the OX40 agonist ivuxolimab. These receptors all stem from an adult with an advanced solid tumor such as melanoma, head and neck, liver or kidney cancer. CDR3s include the opening cysteine and the closing phenylalanine or tryptophan. A D gene is named only where the DNA matches it firmly. Clone sizes are given selectively: once, few, many, or a class where the clone is expanded.

>TRBJ1-1|TRBV29-1|13|-|TRBD1
TGCAGCGCCATGGACAGGGGGAACACTGAAGCTTTCTTT
CSAMDRGNTEAFF
>TRBJ1-5|TRBV19|15|-|-
TGTGCCAGTAGTATAGGAGAAGATAGCAATCAGCCCCAGCATTTT
CASSIGEDSNQPQHF
>TRBJ1-1|TRBV2|14|-|-
TGTGCCAGCAGTGAAGCGGTAGGAAACACTGAAGCTTTCTTT
CASSEAVGNTEAFF
>TRBJ2-7|TRBV19|15|-|-
TGTGCCAGTAGTATTCTCGGAACCTCGCTCTCCGAGCAGTACTTC
CASSILGTSLSEQYF
>TRBJ2-5|TRBV27|15|-|TRBD1
TGTGCCAGCAGTCATCGGGACAGGGGGCACGGGACCCAGTACTTC
CASSHRDRGHGTQYF
>TRBJ1-2|TRBV11-2|13|-|TRBD1
TGTGCCAGCAGCTTGCAGGGGGCGGGTGGCTACACCTTC
CASSLQGAGGYTF
>TRBJ2-7|TRBV7-9|12|-|-
TGTGCCAGCAGTTCAGAGTTCTACGAGCAGTACTTC
CASSSEFYEQYF
>TRBJ2-2|TRBV15|14|-|-
TGTGCCACCAGCTCGGACAGTAACACCGGGGAGCTGTTTTTT
CATSSDSNTGELFF
>TRBJ2-5|TRBV28|15|-|TRBD2
TGTGCCAGCAGTCGTGGAATAGCGGGAGTGGAGACCCAGTACTTC
CASSRGIAGVETQYF
>TRBJ2-3|TRBV7-2|14|-|-
TGTGCCAGCAGCTTAAACGGGGACACAGATACGCAGTATTTT
CASSLNGDTDTQYF
>TRBJ2-1|TRBV5-6|15|-|-
TGTGCCAGCAGCTTGGGAGGCGGGCTTGACGATGAGCAGTTCTTC
CASSLGGGLDDEQFF
>TRBJ2-7|TRBV27|14|once|-
TGTGCCAGCAGTTTCGACGGGGACGGGGGCGAGCAGTACTTC
CASSFDGDGGEQYF
>TRBJ2-1|TRBV9|14|-|TRBD2
TGTGCCAGCAGCGTAGTAGCGGGAGGGGATGAGCAGTTCTTC
CASSVVAGGDEQFF
>TRBJ2-1|TRBV10-3|13|-|-
TGTGCCATCAGTGAGTCGAATTACAATGAGCAGTTCTTC
CAISESNYNEQFF
>TRBJ2-7|TRBV19|12|-|-
TGTGCCAGTAGTATGACAGGCTACGAGCAGTACTTC
CASSMTGYEQYF
>TRBJ2-1|TRBV27|12|-|-
TGTGCCAGCAGTCATCCCGGACATGAGCAGTTCTTC
CASSHPGHEQFF
>TRBJ2-7|TRBV5-6|14|once|TRBD1
TGTGCCAGCAGCTTTCAGGACAGGGATTACGAGCAGTACTTC
CASSFQDRDYEQYF
>TRBJ2-7|TRBV5-1|15|-|TRBD1
TGCGCCAGCAGCCCCCGACAGGGGGTGTCCGCCGAGCAGTACTTC
CASSPRQGVSAEQYF
>TRBJ1-1|TRBV20-1|10|-|-
TGCAGTGCTACGCAAGTTGAAGCTTTCTTT
CSATQVEAFF
>TRBJ2-1|TRBV30|16|-|TRBD1
TGTGCCTGGCTGACAGGGGGCCTTTCATCCTACAATGAGCAGTTCTTC
CAWLTGGLSSYNEQFF
>TRBJ2-1|TRBV7-9|16|-|TRBD2
TGTGCCAGCAAACCGGGACTAGCGGGAGCCTACAATGAGCAGTTCTTC
CASKPGLAGAYNEQFF
>TRBJ1-1|TRBV11-2|14|few|TRBD1
TGTGCCAGCAGCTTGACAGGGGGCGCGGCTGAAGCTTTCTTT
CASSLTGGAAEAFF
>TRBJ1-2|TRBV5-1|14|-|-
TGCGCCAGCAGCTCAGGACAAAGTGACTATGGCTACACCTTC
CASSSGQSDYGYTF